This TCR beta chain was recovered during a study of T cell responses to AZD1222 COVID-19 vaccine. Findings of the study overall: The donor group comprised mostly white British people and more females; the analysis possibly underestimated clonal diversity. No repertoire was sampled before or during the peak T cell response, only after it.

With regard to this clone: The antigen is not known.

Profiled with immunoSEQ multiplex PCR; TCRdb holds only in-frame clones, not every one. The profile covers around 200,000 clones, with 94% appearing a single time and roughly 1.7% taken by the ten largest. Sequencing used peripheral blood, obtained 28 days after the second AZD1222 dose. This clonotype originated in an adult who received the AZD1222 COVID-19 vaccine.

The CDR3 reads CASSRQGFPNYGYTF. The CDR3 coding sequence is TGTGCCAGTAGCCGACAGGGTTTCCCTAACTATGGCTACACCTTC. The chain couples TRBV19 to TRBJ1-2, with 7 positions matching TRBD1. The ends lost 6 bases at V and 0 bases at J; junction bases unmatched: 7. The germline V gene encodes CDR1 LNHDA and CDR2 SQIVND (reference sequence). The CDR3 loop spans 15 amino acids.